The T cell receptor (beta chain) described here comes from a study of Graves' ophthalmopathy and Graves' hyperthyroidism. This clonotype was seen a handful of times. Amplification of TCR beta CDR3 regions used RNA transcripts. First-round RT-PCR employed HTBI primers, with a second-round multiplex PCR after it. TCRdb ran MiXCR on the multiplex PCR reads and lists one entry per CDR3 protein. The sample records about 1.1 million distinct CDR3 sequences, roughly 35% being singletons. V was cut by 4 bases and J by 1 base, with 17 bases left in between. Germline V gene sequence: CDR1 SGDLS, CDR2 YYNGEE. CDR3 length: 16 residues.

The clonotype was recovered from an adult man with Graves' hyperthyroidism. The genes are TRBV9 and TRBJ1-1; D ambiguous. The sample taken for sequencing was peripheral blood or thyroid tissue (not recorded which). The CDR3 DNA is TGTGCCAGCAGCCAGACGGACGGACGGCCGAACACTGAAGCTTTCTTT. This encodes CASSQTDGRPNTEAFF.